This T cell receptor (beta chain) comes out of a study of monozygotic twins with inflammatory bowel disease. Findings of the study overall: Nothing supported a single strong signal or clonotype that was associated with IBD.

In the case of this clonotype: Its cognate antigen is unknown.

The germline V gene has CDR1 ENHRY and CDR2 SYGVKD. This CDR3 spans 12 amino acids. cDNA synthesis was performed in eight separate reactions for each sample. Via template switching, UMIs carrying a 6-nucleotide sample barcode were introduced. Researchers put TCRalpha and TCRbeta cDNA through two nested PCRs lasting 16 and 9 cycles. TCRdb re-called the 5' RACE reads and shows each CDR3 protein once, DNA omitted. The sample features approximately 160,000 distinct CDR3 sequences, with just under 7.5% in its top ten. The chain is built from TRBV10-3 and TRBJ2-1; TCRdb's assignment of TRBD2 cannot be checked, as there is no DNA. This TCR was recovered from a human donor with ulcerative colitis or Crohn's disease, or a healthy co-twin of an affected twin (not recorded which). Specimen: blood. The CDR3: CAIAGGDNEQFF.